The 24 T cell receptor beta chains listed next were all sequenced from one sample in a study of blood T cell repertoires in COVID-19. Profiling relied on immunoSEQ multiplex PCR, and the TCRdb table lists in-frame clones only, not all of them. The table has a few hundred thousand clones, around 90% seen once. The sequencing input was PBMCs or T cells enriched from blood (not recorded which). Receptors originate from a woman under 30 with acute COVID-19.

This clone was seen a single time. V and J are TRBV4-1 and TRBJ1-1, with D possibly TRBD1 on 5 matching bases. The V gene's germline CDR1 is MGHRA and CDR2 YSYEKL. Trimming left V 0 bases short and J 0 bases short, with 14 bases between. CDR3 length: 17 amino acids. The CDR3 nucleotides are TGCGCCAGCAGCCAAGACGGGCTCGGCAGGGTGAACACTGAAGCTTTCTTT. It encodes CASSQDGLGRVNTEAFF.

The chain recombines TRBV11-3 with TRBJ2-3; TRBD1 might be the D (6 bases). Germline CDR1 reads SGHNT; CDR2 reads YENEEA. V gave up 3 bases and J gave up 2 bases, with 9 bases separating them. This CDR3 comprises 14 residues. The CDR3 sequence is CASSFNRATDTQYF. DNA for the CDR3: TGTGCCAGCAGCTTTAACAGGGCCACAGATACGCAGTATTTT.

This sequence joins TRBV28 and TRBJ1-1; D gene ambiguous. Trimming removed 4 bases from V and 1 base from J, with 13 bases in between. Per germline, CDR1 MDHEN and CDR2 SYDVKM. CDR3 length: 15 residues. CDR3 sequence reads: CASSSNKLPNTEAFF. The CDR3 DNA reads as TGTGCCAGCAGTTCGAACAAATTACCGAACACTGAAGCTTTCTTT.

The chain uses TRBV6-5 and TRBJ1-5; D gene uncertain. V was shortened by 6 bases and J by 4 bases, with 10 bases between the two germline ends. CDR1 and CDR2 from the germline V gene are MNHEY and SVGAGI. The length of the CDR3 is 13 residues. The CDR3 region is CASRQRGNQPQHF. Written as DNA, the CDR3 is TGTGCCAGCAGACAGCGGGGTAATCAGCCCCAGCATTTT.

The chain uses TRBV30 and TRBJ1-2, with TRBD1 as a possible D gene (5 bases). The CDR3 consists of 11 residues. Germline V CDR1 and CDR2: GTSNPN, SVGIG (reference sequence). V lost 0 bases and J lost 12, with 11 bases in between. The CDR3 sequence is CAWSVGAADTF. CDR3 coding DNA: TGTGCCTGGAGTGTAGGGGCGGCGGACACCTTC. The full variable domain, its missing parts supplied by reference TRBV30 and TRBJ1-2, is SQTIHQWPATLVQPVGSPLSLECTVEGTSNPNLYWYRQAAGRGLQLLFYSVGIGQISSEVPQNLSASRPQDRQFILSSKKLLLSDSGFYLCAWSVGAADTFGSGTRLTVV.

V and J are TRBV19 and TRBJ1-5; D gene uncertain. The CDR3 runs to 15 residues. V lost 0 bases to trimming and J lost 0 bases, with 6 bases between them. CDR1 is LNHDA and CDR2 is SQIVND in the germline V gene (reference sequence). The CDR3 here is CASSIEQTSNQPQHF. CDR3 nucleotides: TGTGCCAGTAGTATAGAACAGACTAGCAATCAGCCCCAGCATTTT.

This clone has a handful of counts. Other DNA sequences in the same sample also yield this CDR3. This chain connects TRBV24-1 to TRBJ1-1; 7 bases align to TRBD1. CDR1 KGHDR and CDR2 SFDVKD come from the germline V gene. Trimming at V came to 3 bases and at J to 0 bases, leaving 3 bases not matched to a gene. The CDR3 has 15 residues. For the CDR3, the DNA is TGTGCCACCAGTGATGGACAGGCCATGAACACTGAAGCTTTCTTT. Translation: CATSDGQAMNTEAFF.

This sequence joins TRBV6-2 or TRBV6-3 and TRBJ1-5, with D perhaps TRBD1 (5 bases). Deletions cut 2 bases from V and 0 bases from J, with 14 bases between. Germline V CDR1 and CDR2: MNHEY, SVGEGT. There are 17 residues in the CDR3. In DNA, the CDR3 is TGTGCCAGCAGTTACCTAGGGCACAGGCATAGCAATCAGCCCCAGCATTTT. It specifies CASSYLGHRHSNQPQHF.

The CDR3 is CASKLTHGATFYTF. In nucleotides, the CDR3 is TGTGCCAGCAAACTAACACATGGGGCAACCTTCTACACCTTC. The J gene is TRBJ1-2, the V gene TRBV6-4; the D gene is possibly TRBD1 (5 bases). Per germline, CDR1 MRHNA and CDR2 SNTAGT. V shed 7 bases and J shed 10 bases, with 22 bases lying between them. The CDR3 has 14 amino acids.

The genes are TRBV18 and TRBJ1-1, with D possibly matching TRBD1 (5 bases). This CDR3 spans 14 amino acids. The V gene's germline CDR1 is KGHSH and CDR2 LQKENI. Trimming removed 6 bases from V and 4 bases from J, with 15 bases in between. The CDR3 nucleotides are TGTGCCAGCTCCCCAGCAGGGCAGGGCACTGAAGCTTTCTTT. Translation gives CASSPAGQGTEAFF. Full variable domain (remainder filled in from reference TRBV18 and TRBJ1-1): NAGVMQNPRHLVRRRGQEARLRCSPMKGHSHVYWYRQLPEEGLKFMVYLQKENIIDESGMPKERFSAEFPKEGPSILRIQQVVRGDSAAYFCASSPAGQGTEAFFGQGTRLTVV.

The chain has TRBV30 and TRBJ2-5, with TRBD2 identical over 9 bases. The CDR3 totals 13 residues. CDR1 and CDR2 (germline): GTSNPN, SVGIG (reference sequence). The CDR3 region has the DNA TGTGCGGCGGGGGGGAGTAGGCAAGAGACCCAGTACTTC. This sequence encodes CAAGGSRQETQYF.

The CDR3 sequence is CASSPHPAGAGGYTF. The CDR3 bases are TGTGCCAGCAGCCCACACCCAGCGGGGGCGGGGGGCTACACCTTC. V usage is TRBV28 and J usage is TRBJ1-2, with a tentative D call TRBD1 (6 bases). Trimming removed 6 bases at V and 8 bases at J, with 22 bases between. The length of the CDR3 is 15 residues. Per germline, CDR1 MDHEN and CDR2 SYDVKM.

The chain has TRBV19 and TRBJ1-4; no reliable D call. The CDR3 extends over 14 amino acids. Trimming took off 2 bases at V and 8 bases at J, with 12 bases between the two ends. Germline assignment: CDR1 LNHDA and CDR2 SQIVND (reference sequence). The CDR3 is CASSIRGRAEKLFF. The CDR3 DNA is TGTGCCAGTAGTATACGGGGTCGGGCGGAAAAACTGTTTTTT.

The J gene is TRBJ1-4, the V gene TRBV5-1; D unclear. Germline V gene data show CDR1 as SGHRS and CDR2 as YFSETQ. The CDR3 length is 15 residues. The V end was cut by 1 base, the J end by 2 bases, with 9 bases between. The CDR3 loop is CASSLTVRTNEKLFF. The CDR3, as DNA: TGCGCCAGCAGCTTGACGGTGAGGACTAATGAAAAACTGTTTTTT.

Comments on this clone: Compared with germline, one end of the junction differs, possibly owing to a read error. The rearrangement links TRBV7-7 to TRBJ1-1; no reliable D call. CDR3 size: 13 residues. CDR1 is SSHAT, CDR2 FNYEAQ, per germline (reference sequence). In DNA, the CDR3 is TGTGCTAGCAGCTTAAACAGAAACACTGAAGCTTTCTTT. This encodes CASSLNRNTEAFF.

The CDR3 DNA reads as TGTGCCAGCTTCCTGGACAGGGGACGATCGGCGGCTTTCTTT. This translates into CASFLDRGRSAAFF. The chain combines TRBV2 with TRBJ1-1, with 9 nucleotides matching TRBD1. The CDR3 spans 14 residues. V lost 8 bases, J lost 11 bases, and 15 bases stayed unmatched. Germline-derived CDR1 and CDR2 are SNHLY and FYNNEI.

For this clone: Distinct nucleotide sequences in the sample also encode this CDR3. The chain joins TRBV30 to TRBJ2-7; D is unclear. The CDR3 spans 12 residues. Trimming removed 0 bases from V and 3 bases from J, with 6 bases in between. Germline CDR1 and CDR2: GTSNPN and SVGIG (reference sequence). This chain's CDR3 is CAWSVSSYEQYF. DNA of the CDR3: TGTGCCTGGAGTGTTTCTAGCTACGAGCAGTACTTC.

V is TRBV19 and J is TRBJ1-5; maybe TRBD1 (6 bases). CDR1 is LNHDA, CDR2 SQIVND, per germline (reference sequence). CDR3 length equals 17 residues. V lost 5 bases, J lost 11 bases, and 28 bases lay in between. The CDR3, as DNA: TGTGCCAGTAGTCGGGAGCGGGGGGCGAAGATAAACATGGCCCAGCATTTT. Protein: CASSRERGAKINMAQHF.

The rearrangement links TRBV18 to TRBJ2-3; no definite D call. The CDR3 contains 12 residues. Between the trimmed V and J ends, which lost 6 bases and 0 bases, there was a span of 4 bases. Germline assignment: CDR1 KGHSH and CDR2 LQKENI. CDR3 bases: TGTGCCAGCTCCCTCAGCACAGATACGCAGTATTTT. It codes for CASSLSTDTQYF.

J is TRBJ1-6 and V is TRBV28; D is unresolved. CDR1 is MDHEN, CDR2 SYDVKM, per germline. This CDR3 contains 13 residues. Trimming left V 6 bases short and J 16 bases short, with 19 bases between. The CDR3 loop is CASSPTEALGLHF. The CDR3 coding sequence is TGTGCCAGCAGCCCAACGGAGGCGCTGGGGCTCCACTTT.

This clone occurred many times. V gene TRBV11-3 combines with J gene TRBJ1-1, with TRBD1 identical over 11 bases. The CDR3 has 14 residues. The V and J ends lost 3 bases and 5 bases, in that order; junction bases with no gene match: 2. Germline values: CDR1 SGHNT, CDR2 YENEEA. CDR3 sequence reads: CASSFGTGGTEAFF. The CDR3 coding sequence is TGTGCCAGCAGCTTTGGGACAGGGGGAACTGAAGCTTTCTTT.

Written as DNA, the CDR3 is TGTGCCAGCAGCTCCCCGGGACTCCTCCATCCGGAGCAGTACTTC. Its translation is CASSSPGLLHPEQYF. The chain recombines TRBV5-4 with TRBJ2-7, with D maybe TRBD2 (6 bases). Trimming left V 3 bases short and J 7 bases short, with 20 bases between. The CDR3 length is 15 residues. Germline V gives CDR1 SGHNT, CDR2 YYREEE (reference sequence).

The chain joins TRBV29-1 to TRBJ2-1; D may be TRBD2 (5 bases). V shed 6 bases and J shed 4 bases, with 13 bases lying between them. This CDR3 contains 13 residues. CDR1 SQVTM and CDR2 ANQGSEA come from the germline V gene. CDR3 sequence reads: CSVGGTAYNEQFF. The CDR3, as DNA: TGCAGCGTAGGAGGAACCGCATACAATGAGCAGTTCTTC.

This clone showed up just once. This chain connects TRBV4-2 to TRBJ1-1; a possible D gene is TRBD1 (6 bases). Looked up from germline, CDR1 is LGHNA and CDR2 is YNFKEQ. The CDR3 extends over 15 amino acids. V was shortened by 1 base and J by 4 bases, with 13 bases between the two germline ends. CDR3 nucleotides: TGTGCCAGCAGCCAAGCCCCCCAGGGGCTCACTGAAGCTTTCTTT. Residues: CASSQAPQGLTEAFF.